This TCR beta chain was obtained from a study of blood T cell repertoires in COVID-19 (dated by TCRdb to about 2020). With respect to the entire study: Samples from collaborators originated in the United States, Italy and Spain and spanned both the acute and convalescent phases of COVID-19. Deeply sampled blood TCRbeta repertoires from subjects exposed to, actively infected with, or recovered from COVID-19 were included in the dataset. Where available, HLA class I and class II types were taken from metadata supplied by the sample provider and were not determined by assay-based typing. A de-identified subject ID, COVID-19 status, age in years and sex were almost always included in the sample metadata. The material from the prospective study consisted of cDNA or gDNA derived from T cells, B-cell-depleted T cells, or PBMCs. The samples were drawn from two sources: the first 160 participants of the ongoing ImmuneRACE study, and 1,000 to 1,500 subjects contributed by 6 global collaborators. The repertoires were released in a freely available public database meant as a resource for research on the immune response to SARS-CoV-2. Findings and caveats that apply to the study as a whole: How much clinical and demographic metadata was included differed by source and by participant, and the metadata was provided uncurated.

As for this clone: The clone's antigen remains unknown. Per-base qualities were not stored, and no clone one base away is much larger.

V is pared back by 2 bases and J by 3 bases, with 8 bases lying between the germline termini. The CDR3, cysteine through phenylalanine, is 13 amino acids long. The entry retains the CDR3 DNA only, 39 bases that are in frame from base 1. Reading the germline V gene gives CDR1 MGHRA and CDR2 YSYEKL. TCRbeta CDR3 regions were amplified from genomic DNA using the immunoSEQ Assay, a bias-controlled multiplex PCR. In the original analysis: The number of nucleated cells in each sample was estimated by amplification of reference gene primers within the assay. To quantify the absolute abundance of each unique TCRbeta CDR3 rearrangement, sequence reads were collapsed and filtered. Productive Simpson clonality was computed per sample as the square root of Simpson's diversity index over productive rearrangements. TCRdb stores this immuneACCESS table with in-frame sequences only. Part of the clones is absent; in the studies checked, under half of the shortfall reflects unresolved V genes, and no reason is known for the rest. V and J calls and clone size are as listed in that table; D and trimming were resolved from the DNA. For this sample there are 430,000 or so clones; 70% to 90% appear just once. The ten largest clones capture roughly 0.84% of the sample.

In Seattle, one collaborating source enrolled patients while the infection was active and tracked those patients longitudinally over the course of disease. Collaborating institutions collected whole blood in K2EDTA tubes following their own protocols. Collaborator samples were shipped for TCRbeta analysis as frozen whole blood, isolated PBMCs, or DNA extracted from either sample type. The V and J segments used are TRBV4-1 and TRBJ2-7; a weak D assignment points to TRBD1 (6 bases agree). The receptor was derived from a young man with COVID-19, enrolled during active disease. Sequenced sample: peripheral blood. CDR3 region: CASSQRGNYEQYF. The DNA sequence is TGCGCCAGCAGCCAAAGGGGGAACTACGAGCAGTACTTC.